The subject of this entry is one T cell receptor (beta chain). This specimen comes from a study of blood T cell repertoires in COVID-19. Clones were read by immunoSEQ multiplex PCR, and TCRdb kept only the in-frame ones, dropping some. The repertoire holds tens of thousands of clones, with around 90% as singletons. V was trimmed by 2 bases and J by 8 bases, leaving 12 bases between them. CDR3 length equals 13 residues. Per the germline V gene, CDR1 is MNHNS and CDR2 is SASEGT. This chain links TRBV6-1 with TRBJ1-2; perhaps TRBD1 as D (6 bases). The TCR was taken from a man aged 35-49 years with COVID-19, enrolled during active disease. Sequenced: peripheral blood. The DNA of the CDR3 is TGTGCCAGCAGTGAAACATACAGGGACGGCTACACCTTC. Protein product: CASSETYRDGYTF.